The rows below give T cell receptor beta chains drawn from one sample of a study of CD8 T cells in ankylosing spondylitis. TCRdb ran MiXCR on the 5' RACE reads and lists one entry per CDR3 protein. The data hold about 69,000 distinct CDR3 sequences, with approximately 5.3% observed a single time. The sample was blood, either unsorted or a sorted T cell fraction (not recorded which). These TCRs come from a male donor with ankylosing spondylitis or in good health (not recorded which). CDR3s include the opening cysteine and the closing phenylalanine or tryptophan. Fields, in order: D gene, clone size, J gene, V gene, CDR3 protein, CDR3 DNA. The D gene is left open where the match is weak. Size is omitted from some rows. Given values are once, few, many or a class for expanded clones.

>-|many|TRBJ2-7|TRBV7-8
CASSLAAGSEQYF
TGTGCCAGCAGCTTAGCGGCCGGGAGCGAGCAGTACTTC
>TRBD1|many|TRBJ2-7|TRBV5-6
CASSLRQGYEQYF
TGTGCCAGCAGCTTGAGACAGGGTTACGAGCAGTACTTC
>-|many|TRBJ1-2|TRBV5-4
CASSLAYEDSVAGGFLTRPYGYTF
TGTGCCAGCAGCTTGGCCTACGAGGACAGCGTGGCTGGCGGGTTCCTAACGCGGCCCTATGGCTACACCTTC
>-|-|TRBJ1-2|TRBV7-6
CASSPPGWNYGYTF
TGTGCCAGCAGCCCGCCGGGGTGGAACTATGGCTACACCTTC
>-|many|TRBJ2-7|TRBV5-8
CASRLNSYEQYF
TGTGCCAGCAGATTGAATAGTTACGAGCAGTACTTC
>-|many|TRBJ2-5|TRBV24-1
CATSDPLTGTETQYF
TGTGCCACCAGTGACCCCCTGACAGGCACGGAGACCCAGTACTTC
>-|many|TRBJ2-1|TRBV27
CASSGPWDEQFF
TGTGCCAGCAGTGGCCCGTGGGATGAGCAGTTCTTC
>-|many|TRBJ2-2|TRBV5-1
CASSTDREGGELFF
TGCGCCAGCAGCACGGACAGGGAGGGCGGGGAGCTGTTTTTT
>-|many|TRBJ2-7|TRBV5-1
CASSLSGYEQYF
TGCGCCAGCAGCTTGTCCGGTTACGAGCAGTACTTC
>-|many|TRBJ2-7|TRBV7-6
CASSLASAYEQYF
TGTGCCAGCAGCTTAGCTAGCGCCTACGAGCAGTACTTC
>-|many|TRBJ2-7|TRBV6-6
CASSYPDTYEQYF
TGTGCCAGCAGTTACCCAGACACCTACGAGCAGTACTTC
>-|many|TRBJ2-3|TRBV5-6
CASSQVRFDKGTDTQYF
TGTGCCAGCAGCCAGGTGCGGTTCGATAAAGGCACAGATACGCAGTATTTT
>-|many|TRBJ2-5|TRBV7-6
CASSLSIRPSGSAQETQYF
TGTGCCAGCAGCTTATCTATTCGTCCTTCCGGATCCGCACAAGAGACCCAGTACTTC
>TRBD1|many|TRBJ1-5|TRBV6-5
CASSYGQDTQPQHF
TGTGCCAGCAGTTACGGACAGGATACGCAGCCCCAGCATTTT
>-|-|TRBJ2-7|TRBV3-1
CASSHGRVYEQYF
TGTGCCAGCAGCCACGGCAGGGTCTACGAGCAGTACTTC
>TRBD1|few|TRBJ1-6|TRBV23-1
CASSQSGTGFSPLHF
TGCGCCAGCAGTCAAAGTGGGACAGGGTTCTCACCCCTCCACTTT
>TRBD1|many|TRBJ1-5|TRBV20-1
CSAAGGSTSNQPQHF
TGCAGTGCGGCAGGGGGAAGTACTAGCAATCAGCCCCAGCATTTT
>-|few|TRBJ2-1|TRBV5-1
CASSPTLPGDRLEQFF
TGCGCCAGCAGCCCCACCCTCCCGGGGGATAGGCTTGAGCAGTTCTTC
>-|many|TRBJ1-1|TRBV27
CASRQPEGGRNTEAFF
TGTGCCAGCAGACAACCGGAGGGGGGGCGGAACACTGAAGCTTTCTTT
>TRBD1|many|TRBJ2-7|TRBV20-1
CSAGRDRSTYEQYF
TGCAGTGCTGGCCGGGACAGGAGTACTTACGAGCAGTACTTC
>-|many|TRBJ2-2|TRBV27
CASSYLGGTGELFF
TGTGCCAGCAGTTATCTGGGAGGCACCGGGGAGCTGTTTTTT
>-|many|TRBJ2-6|TRBV10-3
CAISVGQRTSGANVLTF
TGTGCCATCAGTGTAGGACAGCGGACCTCTGGGGCCAACGTCCTGACTTTC
>-|many|TRBJ1-6|TRBV5-1
CASSMDSPNSPLHF
TGCGCCAGCAGCATGGACAGTCCAAATTCACCCCTCCACTTT
>-|many|TRBJ2-3|TRBV7-9
CASSFRLSGDTQYF
TGTGCCAGCAGCTTCCGACTATCGGGGGATACGCAGTATTTT
>-|many|TRBJ2-5|TRBV15
CATSRAQTGLETQYF
TGTGCCACCAGCAGAGCGCAAACGGGGTTGGAGACCCAGTACTTC
>-|many|TRBJ2-7|TRBV5-5
CASSFLSGGASYEQYF
TGTGCCAGCAGCTTTCTATCCGGTGGAGCTTCCTACGAGCAGTACTTC
>TRBD1|many|TRBJ2-2|TRBV6-5
CASSYSEGASQSGELFF
TGTGCCAGCAGTTACTCCGAGGGGGCGAGTCAATCCGGGGAGCTGTTTTTT
>-|many|TRBJ2-3|TRBV3-1
CASSYRTSTDTQYF
TGTGCCAGCAGCTATCGGACTAGCACAGATACGCAGTATTTT
>TRBD1|-|TRBJ2-1|TRBV3-1
CATTQEQGAPSRAYNEQFF
TGTGCCACCACCCAAGAGCAGGGGGCACCTTCCCGAGCCTACAATGAGCAGTTCTTC
>-|many|TRBJ1-5|TRBV28
CASSLRGNGAQPQHF
TGTGCCAGCAGTTTGCGGGGGAATGGGGCTCAGCCCCAGCATTTT
>-|many|TRBJ2-1|TRBV29-1
CSVDGGNEQFF
TGCAGCGTTGATGGGGGCAATGAGCAGTTCTTC
>-|many|TRBJ2-3|TRBV11-3
CASSLDRRTDTQYF
TGTGCCAGCAGCCTCGACAGACGCACAGATACGCAGTATTTT
>-|many|TRBJ1-2|TRBV5-1
CASSMDNVNYGYTF
TGCGCCAGCAGCATGGACAACGTTAACTATGGCTACACCTTC
>-|many|TRBJ2-1|TRBV5-1
CASSYNQGNEQFF
TGCGCCAGCAGCTATAACCAGGGGAATGAGCAGTTCTTC
>-|many|TRBJ2-3|TRBV2
CASSDDSASTDTQYF
TGTGCCAGCAGTGACGACAGCGCAAGCACAGATACGCAGTATTTT
>-|-|TRBJ2-5|TRBV2
CTSGLVGQETQYF
TGTACCAGCGGTCTGGTTGGCCAAGAGACCCAGTACTTC
>-|many|TRBJ2-7|TRBV5-1
CASSLGSSYGSSYEQYF
TGCGCCAGCAGCTTGGGATCTTCTTATGGAAGCTCCTACGAGCAGTACTTC
>-|many|TRBJ2-2|TRBV12-3/TRBV12-4
CASRSREGVTGELFF
TGTGCCAGCAGGTCCCGGGAAGGGGTGACCGGGGAGCTGTTTTTT
>-|many|TRBJ2-5|TRBV2
CASSEGEFQETQYF
TGTGCCAGCAGTGAAGGGGAGTTCCAAGAGACCCAGTACTTC
>-|many|TRBJ1-2|TRBV3-1
CASSLEVGQQLYGYTF
TGTGCCAGCAGCCTAGAAGTGGGACAACAACTCTATGGCTACACCTTC
>-|many|TRBJ1-1|TRBV10-3
CAISEQGRSFF
TGTGCCATCAGTGAGCAGGGTAGGTCTTTCTTT
>-|many|TRBJ1-2|TRBV5-1
CASSDTRQGGLSYGYTF
TGCGCCAGCAGTGACACCCGGCAGGGTGGGCTTTCATATGGCTACACCTTC
>-|many|TRBJ2-5|TRBV7-2
CASSLVTGLGETQYF
TGTGCCAGCAGCTTAGTAACAGGGCTAGGAGAGACCCAGTACTTC
>-|many|TRBJ2-7|TRBV4-3
CASSQDQGGTYEQYF
TGCGCCAGCAGCCAAGATCAGGGGGGGACCTACGAGCAGTACTTC
>-|many|TRBJ1-2|TRBV2
CASWRPIPGSGNYGYTF
TGTGCCAGCTGGCGTCCCATTCCCGGGTCCGGTAACTATGGCTACACCTTC
>-|many|TRBJ2-1|TRBV5-1
CASSLAGGVDEQFF
TGCGCCAGCAGCTTGGCTGGCGGGGTGGATGAGCAGTTCTTC
>TRBD1|many|TRBJ1-1|TRBV5-1
CASSPGQGLGEAFF
TGCGCCAGCAGCCCCGGACAGGGGCTGGGTGAAGCTTTCTTT
>TRBD1|-|TRBJ2-1|TRBV5-3
CARDVALTNNRGPNEQFF
TGTGCTAGAGATGTGGCCCTAACGAACAACAGGGGGCCGAATGAGCAGTTCTTC
>-|many|TRBJ1-1|TRBV5-1
CASSQDGQQTEAFF
TGCGCCAGCAGCCAGGACGGTCAACAGACTGAAGCTTTCTTT
>-|many|TRBJ1-1|TRBV27
CASSLPGQANTEAFF
TGTGCCAGCAGTTTGCCTGGTCAGGCGAACACTGAAGCTTTCTTT
>-|many|TRBJ2-7|TRBV3-1
CASSQDISSYEQYF
TGTGCCAGCAGCCAGGACATTAGCTCCTACGAGCAGTACTTC
>TRBD2|many|TRBJ2-1|TRBV20-1
CSARLADLWDEQFF
TGCAGTGCTAGGCTAGCGGACCTCTGGGATGAGCAGTTCTTC